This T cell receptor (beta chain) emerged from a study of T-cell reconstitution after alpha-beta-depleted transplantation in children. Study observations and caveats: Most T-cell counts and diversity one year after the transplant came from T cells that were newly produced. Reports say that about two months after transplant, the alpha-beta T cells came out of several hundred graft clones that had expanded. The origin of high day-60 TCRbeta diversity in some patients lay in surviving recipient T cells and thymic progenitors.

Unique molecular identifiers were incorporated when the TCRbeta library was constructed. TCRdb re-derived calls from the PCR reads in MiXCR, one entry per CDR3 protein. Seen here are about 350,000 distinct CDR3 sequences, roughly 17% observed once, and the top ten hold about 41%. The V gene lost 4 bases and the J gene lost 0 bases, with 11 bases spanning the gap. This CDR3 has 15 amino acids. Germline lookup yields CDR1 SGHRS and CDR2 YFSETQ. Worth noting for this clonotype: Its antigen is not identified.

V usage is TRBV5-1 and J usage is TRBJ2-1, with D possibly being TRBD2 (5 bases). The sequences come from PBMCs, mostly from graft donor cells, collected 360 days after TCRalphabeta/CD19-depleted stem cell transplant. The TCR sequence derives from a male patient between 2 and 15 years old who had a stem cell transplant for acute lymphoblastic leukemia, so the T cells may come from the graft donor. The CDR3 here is CASSRTGVSYNEQFF. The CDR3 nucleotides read TGCGCCAGCAGCCGAACCGGGGTCTCCTACAATGAGCAGTTCTTC.